Shown below are 2 T cell receptor beta chains from a single sample sequenced in a study of blood T cells in healthy people across ages. Through a sample-barcoded 5' primer and a J-beta primer mix, a second PCR was run for roughly 7 to 12 cycles. A single record per CDR3 protein comes from TCRdb applying MiXCR to the 5' RACE reads. This sample has some 940,000 distinct CDR3 sequences, with 25% to 35% found just once. The same data also went into a second study, on T cells of mothers and their children.

The sequencing sample was made of blood. All receptors derive from a woman aged 40 to 50 in good health.

This clonotype was observed at least ten times. This chain connects TRBV9 to TRBJ2-7; perhaps TRBD2 as D (6 bases). CDR1 is SGDLS, CDR2 YYNGEE, per germline. The V gene lost 0 bases and the J gene lost 3 bases, with 10 bases spanning the gap. This CDR3 is 14 amino acids long. CDR3 coding DNA: TGTGCCAGCAGCGTAGATGCGGGATTCTACGAGCAGTACTTC. The encoded protein is CASSVDAGFYEQYF. The variable domain in full, with the rest retrieved from reference TRBV9 and TRBJ2-7, is DSGVTQTPKHLITATGQRVTLRCSPRSGDLSVYWYQQSLDQGLQFLIQYYNGEERAKGNILERFSAQQFPDLHSELNLSSLELGDSALYFCASSVDAGFYEQYFGPGTRLTVT.

In the case of this clonotype: A much bigger clone sits one base away, suggesting this may be a read error. The chain recombines TRBV4-2 with TRBJ2-5, with 9 bases lining up with TRBD2. The germline V gene has CDR1 LGHNA and CDR2 YNFKEQ. This CDR3 is 17 amino acids long. The CDR3 nucleotides are TGTACCAGCAGCCAAGGGGTTAGCGGGGGACCCGCGGCGACCCAGTACTTC. This codes for CTSSQGVSGGPAATQYF.